The TCR beta chain under discussion was sequenced for a study of T cell responses to AZD1222 COVID-19 vaccine. Some clones are missing from TCRdb's copy, which holds only in-frame ones; the method was immunoSEQ multiplex PCR. The sample records about 140,000 clones, 70% to 90% being singletons. CDR3 size: 13 residues. This sequence joins TRBV21-1 and TRBJ1-2; TRBD1 is taken as the D call from the table, unchecked against the DNA. TRBV21-1 is classified as a pseudogene. The origin of this receptor is an adult who received the AZD1222 COVID-19 vaccine. The sample in question was peripheral blood, obtained 28 days after the second AZD1222 dose. The chain's CDR3 is CACHTGEVGGYTF. The CDR3 nucleotides read TGTGCCTGCCACACAGGGGAGGTCGGGGGCTACACCTTC.